This is a list of T cell receptor beta chains from one sample in a study. MiXCR, applied by TCRdb to the RT-PCR reads, yields one record per CDR3 protein. The sample lists fewer than 800,000 distinct CDR3 sequences, more than 13% seen once, with roughly 3.6% in the top ten. Sequenced material: memory CD4+ T cells from blood. The receptors derive from a female donor in good health, serving as a healthy control. Each CDR3 is given with its conserved first and last residue. Each record gives: CDR3 protein, CDR3 DNA, D gene, V gene, J gene, clone size. The D gene is left open where the match is weak. Not every row has a clone size; where given, it reads once, few, many or a size class.

CASDRAGNTGELFF	TGTGCCAGCGACCGAGCTGGGAACACCGGGGAGCTGTTTTTT	-	TRBV12-3/TRBV12-4	TRBJ2-2	many
CASTRWDRNTGELFF	TGTGCCAGCACACGCTGGGACAGGAACACCGGGGAGCTGTTTTTT	TRBD1	TRBV27	TRBJ2-2	-
CASSLDASGSSDTQYF	TGCGCCAGCAGCCTGGATGCTAGCGGGAGCTCGGATACGCAGTATTTT	TRBD2	TRBV5-1	TRBJ2-3	-
CASSFSPTGGSYEQYF	TGCGCCAGCAGCTTTTCCCCGACAGGGGGTTCCTACGAGCAGTACTTC	TRBD1	TRBV5-1	TRBJ2-7	-
CASSLGPGQYSGNTIYF	TGTGCCAGCAGCTTGGGTCCGGGACAGTACTCTGGAAACACCATATATTTT	TRBD1	TRBV5-6	TRBJ1-3	few
CASSLNAGETQYF	TGTGCCAGCAGCCTCAATGCGGGAGAGACCCAGTACTTC	-	TRBV7-2	TRBJ2-5	-
CASSQARGGQLYNEQFF	TGTGCCAGCAGCCAAGCGCGGGGGGGCCAGCTCTACAATGAGCAGTTCTTC	TRBD2	TRBV3-1	TRBJ2-1	-
CASSGRDSSNYEQYF	TGTGCCAGCAGCGGACGGGACAGCAGCAACTACGAGCAGTACTTC	TRBD1	TRBV9	TRBJ2-7	many
CASSWGTGTGNTIYF	TGTGCCAGCAGCTGGGGGACAGGGACTGGAAACACCATATATTTT	TRBD1	TRBV7-6	TRBJ1-3	many
CATSRDLTTNEKLFF	TGTGCCACCAGCAGAGATCTGACAACTAATGAAAAACTGTTTTTT	-	TRBV15	TRBJ1-4	few
CASSLVVVGRTTEAFF	TGTGCCAGCAGCTTGGTGGTTGTGGGACGCACCACTGAAGCTTTCTTT	-	TRBV5-6	TRBJ1-1	-
CASSLRREDGYTF	TGTGCCAGCAGTTTACGCAGGGAGGATGGCTACACCTTC	-	TRBV28	TRBJ1-2	few
CASSSFFGGEAFF	TGTGCCAGCAGCTCCTTTTTTGGGGGTGAAGCTTTCTTT	-	TRBV7-2	TRBJ1-1	many
CASSQAQGAWEKLFF	TGCGCCAGCAGCCAGGCACAGGGGGCCTGGGAAAAACTGTTTTTT	TRBD1	TRBV4-3	TRBJ1-4	few
CSVEGGTHEQFF	TGCAGCGTTGAAGGGGGGACCCATGAGCAGTTCTTC	-	TRBV29-1	TRBJ2-1	many
CSARGLAGDDEQFF	TGCAGTGCTAGAGGACTAGCGGGAGATGATGAGCAGTTCTTC	TRBD2	TRBV20-1	TRBJ2-1	-
CASRSRETQYF	TGTGCCAGCAGAAGCCGGGAGACCCAGTACTTC	-	TRBV12-3/TRBV12-4	TRBJ2-5	many
CASSFEGTTDTQYF	TGTGCCAGCAGCTTTGAGGGAACCACAGATACGCAGTATTTT	-	TRBV7-2	TRBJ2-3	few
CASSLATVWTGELFF	TGCGCCAGCAGCTTGGCAACAGTATGGACCGGGGAGCTGTTTTTT	-	TRBV5-1	TRBJ2-2	many
CSASRGLARNTGELFF	TGCAGTGCTAGTAGGGGACTAGCGAGGAACACCGGGGAGCTGTTTTTT	TRBD2	TRBV20-1	TRBJ2-2	once
CAGSFISGRNTEAFF	TGTGCCGGCAGCTTTATCTCCGGGAGAAACACTGAAGCTTTCTTT	-	TRBV7-9	TRBJ1-1	-
CASRATSDQETQYF	TGTGCCAGCAGGGCGACTAGCGACCAAGAGACCCAGTACTTC	TRBD2	TRBV6-1	TRBJ2-5	few
CASSRRLAGGPYEQYF	TGTGCCAGCAGTCGCCGACTAGCGGGGGGGCCCTACGAGCAGTACTTC	TRBD2	TRBV6-2/TRBV6-3	TRBJ2-7	few
CASSDGDRGSGTIYF	TGTGCCAGCAGTGATGGGGACAGGGGGTCGGGCACCATATATTTT	TRBD1	TRBV12-3/TRBV12-4	TRBJ1-3	-
CASSKNSGLTTGELFF	TGTGCCAGCAGTAAAAACTCGGGCCTCACCACCGGGGAGCTGTTTTTT	-	TRBV2	TRBJ2-2	-
CAISEYNLLGGMNTEAFF	TGTGCCATCAGTGAGTATAACCTCTTAGGGGGCATGAACACTGAAGCTTTCTTT	TRBD1	TRBV10-3	TRBJ1-1	many
CASSLSPLTDTQYF	TGTGCCAGCAGCCTAAGCCCCTTAACAGATACGCAGTATTTT	-	TRBV9	TRBJ2-3	few
CASSFGGEGTQYF	TGTGCCAGCAGCTTTGGGGGGGAGGGTACGCAGTATTTT	TRBD2	TRBV7-2	TRBJ2-3	few
CASSLEGAAYNEQFF	TGCGCCAGCAGCTTAGAGGGGGCCGCCTACAATGAGCAGTTCTTC	TRBD1	TRBV5-1	TRBJ2-1	-
CASSLRGLGQFF	TGTGCCAGCAGCCTACGGGGACTTGGGCAGTTCTTC	-	TRBV12-3/TRBV12-4	TRBJ2-1	many
CSAGGSAAGVTDTQYF	TGCAGTGCTGGAGGGTCGGCAGCGGGGGTGACAGATACGCAGTATTTT	TRBD2	TRBV20-1	TRBJ2-3	few
CASSLRQGPYNEQFF	TGTGCCAGCAGCCTGAGACAGGGGCCATACAATGAGCAGTTCTTC	TRBD1	TRBV6-5	TRBJ2-1	-
CSANRGTAAYEQYF	TGCAGTGCTAACCGGGGGACAGCAGCCTACGAGCAGTACTTC	-	TRBV20-1	TRBJ2-7	-
CASSPATGGDTEAFF	TGTGCCAGCAGCCCGGCGACAGGGGGAGACACTGAAGCTTTCTTT	TRBD1	TRBV5-6	TRBJ1-1	-
CASSEGTLSNQPQHF	TGTGCCAGCAGTGAAGGTACACTAAGCAATCAGCCCCAGCATTTT	-	TRBV2	TRBJ1-5	-
CASSQGTLDEQFF	TGTGCCAGCTCACAGGGGACCCTCGATGAGCAGTTCTTC	-	TRBV18	TRBJ2-1	-
CASSLEKAYEQYF	TGTGCCAGCAGCTTAGAAAAGGCCTACGAGCAGTACTTC	-	TRBV7-2	TRBJ2-7	few
CASSSLQGGGETQYF	TGTGCCAGCAGTTCCTTACAGGGGGGAGGAGAGACCCAGTACTTC	TRBD1	TRBV5-5	TRBJ2-5	many
CASSLSSTAKNIQYF	TGTGCCAGCAGTTTATCTAGCACAGCCAAAAACATTCAGTACTTC	-	TRBV12-3/TRBV12-4	TRBJ2-4	-
CSASFPGQGVGSNQPQHF	TGCAGTGCTAGTTTCCCGGGACAGGGTGTCGGAAGCAATCAGCCCCAGCATTTT	TRBD1	TRBV20-1	TRBJ1-5	-
CAISRGLAGSTDTQYF	TGTGCCATCAGTAGAGGACTAGCGGGGTCCACAGATACGCAGTATTTT	TRBD2	TRBV10-3	TRBJ2-3	-
CATSRDRANTEAFF	TGTGCCACCAGCAGAGATCGGGCGAACACTGAAGCTTTCTTT	-	TRBV15	TRBJ1-1	many
CAISEGRQETQYF	TGTGCCATCAGTGAGGGAAGGCAAGAGACCCAGTACTTC	-	TRBV10-3	TRBJ2-5	many
CASSSQSSYNSPLHF	TGTGCCAGCAGCTCGCAGAGCTCCTATAATTCACCCCTCCACTTT	-	TRBV7-2	TRBJ1-6	many
CASSETRQNTGELFF	TGTGCCAGCAGTGAGACGAGACAGAACACCGGGGAGCTGTTTTTT	-	TRBV25-1	TRBJ2-2	-
CAMGAGEDQPQHF	TGTGCCATGGGGGCAGGGGAGGACCAGCCCCAGCATTTT	-	TRBV10-3	TRBJ1-5	many
CSARGGPLFGKQYF	TGCAGTGCTAGAGGTGGGCCCTTGTTTGGGAAGCAGTACTTC	-	TRBV20-1	TRBJ2-7	few
CASRRRELSSEAFF	TGTGCCAGCAGGAGGAGAGAATTGAGTTCTGAAGCTTTCTTT	-	TRBV6-5	TRBJ1-1	few
CASSRPGHQDGELFF	TGTGCCAGCAGTCGGCCAGGGCATCAAGACGGGGAGCTGTTTTTT	-	TRBV28	TRBJ2-2	-
CAISERQDVNTEAFF	TGTGCCATCAGTGAGCGACAGGATGTAAACACTGAAGCTTTCTTT	-	TRBV10-3	TRBJ1-1	many